This record concerns one TCR beta chain sequence. The data stem from a study of OX40 agonist ivuxolimab in advanced cancers. On the study more broadly: People who had prior anti-PD-1, anti-PD-L1 or anti-CTLA-4 therapy could take part, and roughly 44% had some.

Clones were read by immunoSEQ multiplex PCR, and TCRdb kept only the in-frame ones, dropping some. Found here are tens of thousands of clones, roughly 84% of them singletons; the top ten hold 3% to 4.5%. Patients were ineligible given autoimmune disease history or systemic immunosuppression. V was clipped by 7 bases and J by 0 bases, with 16 bases between them. Germline assignment: CDR1 MGHDK and CDR2 SYGVNS. This CDR3 comprises 16 residues. Sequencing used CD4+ or CD8+ T cells sorted from blood, obtained in a trial of the OX40 agonist ivuxolimab. The chain joins TRBV25-1 to TRBJ2-1; D gene uncertain. This sequence originates from an adult with an advanced solid tumor such as melanoma, head and neck, liver or kidney cancer. The DNA of the CDR3 is TGTGCCAGCACCGGTGAGACCTCCCACTCCTACAATGAGCAGTTCTTC. Residues: CASTGETSHSYNEQFF.